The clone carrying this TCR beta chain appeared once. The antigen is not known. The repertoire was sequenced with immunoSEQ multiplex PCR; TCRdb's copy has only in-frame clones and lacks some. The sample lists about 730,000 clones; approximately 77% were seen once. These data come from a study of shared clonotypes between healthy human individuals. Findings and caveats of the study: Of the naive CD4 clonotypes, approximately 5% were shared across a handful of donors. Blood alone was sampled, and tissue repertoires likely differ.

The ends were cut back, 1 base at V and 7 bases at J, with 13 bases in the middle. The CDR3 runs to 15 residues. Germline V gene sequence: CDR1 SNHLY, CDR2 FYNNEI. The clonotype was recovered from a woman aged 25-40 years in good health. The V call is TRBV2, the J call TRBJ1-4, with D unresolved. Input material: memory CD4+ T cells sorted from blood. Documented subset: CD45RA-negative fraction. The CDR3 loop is CASSEGSGSGEKLFF. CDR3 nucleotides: TGTGCCAGCAGTGAAGGCTCCGGGTCGGGTGAAAAACTGTTTTTT.